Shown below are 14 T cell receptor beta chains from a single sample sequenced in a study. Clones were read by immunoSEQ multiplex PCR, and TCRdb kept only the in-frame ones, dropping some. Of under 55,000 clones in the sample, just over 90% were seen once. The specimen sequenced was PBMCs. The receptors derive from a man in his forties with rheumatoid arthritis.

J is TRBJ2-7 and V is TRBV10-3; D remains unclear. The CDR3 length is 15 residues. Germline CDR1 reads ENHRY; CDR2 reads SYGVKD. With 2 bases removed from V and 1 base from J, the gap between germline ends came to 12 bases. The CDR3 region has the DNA TGTGCCATCAGTGAGCCCAGCCGCATTTCCTACGAGCAGTACTTC. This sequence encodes CAISEPSRISYEQYF.

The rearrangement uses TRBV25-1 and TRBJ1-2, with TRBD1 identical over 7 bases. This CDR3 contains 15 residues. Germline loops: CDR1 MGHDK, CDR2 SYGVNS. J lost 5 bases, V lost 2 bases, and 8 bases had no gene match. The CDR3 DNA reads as TGTGCCAGCAGTGAACCCGGACAGGTCCCTTATGGCTACACCTTC. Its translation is CASSEPGQVPYGYTF.

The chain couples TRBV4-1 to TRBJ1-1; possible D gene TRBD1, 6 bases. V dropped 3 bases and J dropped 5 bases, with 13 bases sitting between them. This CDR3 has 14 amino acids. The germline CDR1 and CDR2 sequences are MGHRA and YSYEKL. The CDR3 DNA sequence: TGCGCCAGCAGCCAGTGGCCCAGGGGTACTGAAGCTTTCTTT. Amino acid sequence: CASSQWPRGTEAFF.

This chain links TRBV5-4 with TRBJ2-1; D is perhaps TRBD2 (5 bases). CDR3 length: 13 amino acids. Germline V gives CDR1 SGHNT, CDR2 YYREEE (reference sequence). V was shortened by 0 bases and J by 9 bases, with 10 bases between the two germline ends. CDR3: CASSLGEYTEQFF. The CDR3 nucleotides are TGTGCCAGCAGCTTGGGGGAGTATACTGAGCAGTTCTTC.

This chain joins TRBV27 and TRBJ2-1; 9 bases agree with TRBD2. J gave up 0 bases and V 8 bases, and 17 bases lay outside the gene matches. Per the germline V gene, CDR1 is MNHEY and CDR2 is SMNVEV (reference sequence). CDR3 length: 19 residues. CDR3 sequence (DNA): TGTGCCAGCTACTTGCGGGTACGAGATAGCGGGAGCTCCTACAATGAGCAGTTCTTC. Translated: CASYLRVRDSGSSYNEQFF.

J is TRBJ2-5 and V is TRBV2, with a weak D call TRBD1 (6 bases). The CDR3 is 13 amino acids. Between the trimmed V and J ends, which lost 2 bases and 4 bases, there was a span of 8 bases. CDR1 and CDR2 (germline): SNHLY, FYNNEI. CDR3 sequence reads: CASSEQGRETQYF. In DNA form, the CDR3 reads TGTGCCAGCAGTGAACAGGGGAGAGAGACCCAGTACTTC.

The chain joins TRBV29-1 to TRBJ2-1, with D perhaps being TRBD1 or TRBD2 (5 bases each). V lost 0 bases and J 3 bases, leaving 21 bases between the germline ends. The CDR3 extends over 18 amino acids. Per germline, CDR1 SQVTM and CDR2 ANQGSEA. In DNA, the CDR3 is TGCAGCGTTGAAGAGGGGACCTTGCGAGGACCCCACTACAATGAGCAGTTCTTC. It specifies CSVEEGTLRGPHYNEQFF.

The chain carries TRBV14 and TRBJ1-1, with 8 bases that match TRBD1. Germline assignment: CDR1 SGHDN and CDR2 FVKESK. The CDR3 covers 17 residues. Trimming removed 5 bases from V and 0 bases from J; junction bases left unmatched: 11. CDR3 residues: CASSEQQGVGVNTEAFF. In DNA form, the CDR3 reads TGTGCCAGCAGCGAGCAACAGGGGGTAGGGGTGAACACTGAAGCTTTCTTT.

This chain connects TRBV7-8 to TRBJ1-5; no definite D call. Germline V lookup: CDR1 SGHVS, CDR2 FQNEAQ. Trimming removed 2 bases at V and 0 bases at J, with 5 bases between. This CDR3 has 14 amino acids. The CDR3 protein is CASSLSHSNQPQHF. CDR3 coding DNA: TGTGCCAGCAGCTTAAGTCATAGCAATCAGCCCCAGCATTTT.

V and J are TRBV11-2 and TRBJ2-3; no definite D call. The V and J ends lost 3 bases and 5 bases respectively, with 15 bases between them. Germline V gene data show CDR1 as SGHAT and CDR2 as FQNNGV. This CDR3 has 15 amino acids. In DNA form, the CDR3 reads TGTGCCAGCAGCTTGGGTGAATGGTCGGGAGATACGCAGTATTTT. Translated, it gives CASSLGEWSGDTQYF. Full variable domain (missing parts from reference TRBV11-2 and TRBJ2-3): EAGVAQSPRYKIIEKRQSVAFWCNPISGHATLYWYQQILGQGPKLLIQFQNNGVVDDSQLPKDRFSAERLKGVDSTLKIQPAKLEDSAVYLCASSLGEWSGDTQYFGPGTRLTVL.

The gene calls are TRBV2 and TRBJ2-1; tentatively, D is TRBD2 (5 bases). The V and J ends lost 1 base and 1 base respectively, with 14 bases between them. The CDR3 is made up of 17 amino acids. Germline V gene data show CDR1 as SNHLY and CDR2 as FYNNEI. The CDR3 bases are TGTGCCAGCAGTGAAGAGAGGAGCGGTCGTTCCTACAATGAGCAGTTCTTC. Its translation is CASSEERSGRSYNEQFF.

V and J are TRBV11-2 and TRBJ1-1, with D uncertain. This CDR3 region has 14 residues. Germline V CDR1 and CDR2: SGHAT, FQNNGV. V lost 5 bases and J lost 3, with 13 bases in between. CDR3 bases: TGTGCCAGCAGCGACTCCCGCGGGGACACTGAAGCTTTCTTT. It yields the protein CASSDSRGDTEAFF.

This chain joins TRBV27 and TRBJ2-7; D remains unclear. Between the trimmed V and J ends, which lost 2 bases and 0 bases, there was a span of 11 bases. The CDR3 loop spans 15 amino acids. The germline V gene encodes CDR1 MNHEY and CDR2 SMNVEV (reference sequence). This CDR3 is CASSLTPGSSYEQYF. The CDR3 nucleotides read TGTGCCAGCAGTTTAACCCCAGGAAGCTCCTACGAGCAGTACTTC.

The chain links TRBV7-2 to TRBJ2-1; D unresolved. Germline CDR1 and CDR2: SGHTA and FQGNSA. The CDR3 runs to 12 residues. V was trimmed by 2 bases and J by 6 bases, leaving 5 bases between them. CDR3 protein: CASSLIGNEQFF. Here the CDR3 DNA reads TGTGCCAGCAGCTTAATAGGCAATGAGCAGTTCTTC.